A selection of T cell receptor beta chains follows, all from one sample in a study of technical replicates of blood from a few donors. TCRdb's copy holds only in-frame clones and misses some; the assay was immunoSEQ multiplex PCR. Counted here are more than 90,000 clones, 90% to 96% occurring once; the ten biggest clones make up roughly 0.39%. The source material was T cells isolated from PBMCs. The receptor set was obtained from a human donor in good health. CDR3s include the opening cysteine and the closing phenylalanine or tryptophan. A D gene is named only where the DNA matches it firmly. Rows may omit the clone size; those that give it use once, few, many or a size class.

clone_size d_call j_call v_call cdr3_aa cdr3_nt
NA NA TRBJ2-2 TRBV6-5 CASPRTENTGELFF TGTGCCAGTCCCCGGACAGAGAACACCGGGGAGCTGTTTTTT
NA NA TRBJ2-3 TRBV7-2 CASSVDRFSTDTQYF TGTGCCAGCAGCGTGGACAGATTTAGCACAGATACGCAGTATTTT
NA NA TRBJ2-2 TRBV11-3 CASSASGLLTGELFF TGTGCCAGCAGCGCTTCGGGACTCCTCACCGGGGAGCTGTTTTTT
NA TRBD1 TRBJ2-7 TRBV9 CASSAGLPGQGMHEQYF TGTGCCAGCAGCGCGGGGCTCCCGGGACAGGGAATGCACGAGCAGTACTTC
NA TRBD2 TRBJ2-5 TRBV14 CASSLLGGRTQYF TGTGCCAGCAGCCTCCTGGGGGGGAGGACCCAGTACTTC
NA NA TRBJ1-2 TRBV7-9 CASSKESSYGYTF TGTGCCAGCAGCAAAGAGTCTAGCTATGGCTACACCTTC
NA NA TRBJ2-1 TRBV27 CASSLSDLANEQFF TGTGCCAGCAGTTTATCGGACTTAGCCAATGAGCAGTTCTTC
few NA TRBJ1-2 TRBV19 CASTGIVYGYTF TGTGCCAGTACCGGGATAGTCTATGGCTACACCTTC
NA NA TRBJ2-7 TRBV11-2 CASSLGVYEQYF TGTGCCAGCAGCTTAGGAGTGTACGAGCAGTACTTC
NA NA TRBJ2-1 TRBV16 CASSLDRSYNEQFF TGTGCCAGCAGCCTGGACAGATCCTACAATGAGCAGTTCTTC
once TRBD2 TRBJ2-1 TRBV19 CASSASSGSYNEQFF TGTGCCAGTAGTGCTTCTAGCGGGTCTTACAATGAGCAGTTCTTC
once TRBD1 TRBJ1-3 TRBV27 CASSLRWGQKLNTIYF TGTGCCAGCAGTTTACGCTGGGGACAGAAGCTAAACACCATATATTTT
NA NA TRBJ2-1 TRBV10-1 CASSGSPNEQFF TGCGCCAGCAGTGGGAGCCCGAATGAGCAGTTCTTC
NA TRBD2 TRBJ2-1 TRBV19 CASTPSGSYNEQFF TGTGCCAGTACCCCTAGCGGATCCTACAATGAGCAGTTCTTC